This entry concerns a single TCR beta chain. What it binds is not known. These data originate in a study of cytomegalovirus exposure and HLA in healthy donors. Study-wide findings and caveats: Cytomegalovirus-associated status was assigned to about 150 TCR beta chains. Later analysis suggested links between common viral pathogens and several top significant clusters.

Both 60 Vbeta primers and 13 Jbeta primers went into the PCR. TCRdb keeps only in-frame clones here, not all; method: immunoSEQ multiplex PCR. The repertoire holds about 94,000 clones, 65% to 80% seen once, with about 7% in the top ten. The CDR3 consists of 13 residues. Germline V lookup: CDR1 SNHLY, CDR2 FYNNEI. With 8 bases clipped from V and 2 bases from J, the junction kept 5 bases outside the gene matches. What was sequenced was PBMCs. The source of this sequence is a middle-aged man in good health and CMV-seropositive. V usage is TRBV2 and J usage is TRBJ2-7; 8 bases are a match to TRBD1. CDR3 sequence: CASGQGRPYEQYF. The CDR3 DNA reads TGTGCCAGCGGACAGGGCAGGCCCTACGAGCAGTACTTC.